This entry is about one T cell receptor (beta chain). It has no known antigen specificity. This may come from a read error, since a much larger clone is one base off. The data are from a study of blood T cells in healthy people across ages (dated by TCRdb to about 2015). At the level of the whole study: In model experiments, roughly one uniquely barcoded TCR beta cDNA molecule per two T cells was captured by template switching. Using deep sequencing normalized with unique cDNA molecular identifiers, the study measured how TCR beta repertoire diversity changes with age. Donors were grouped into four age groups: young (average about 15 years), middle-aged (39), aged (roughly 67) and long-lived (over 80). Donors of different ages were randomly distributed across sequencing lanes to avoid experimental bias. Using the same blood draw, the study looked at two additional independent replicas of 1 million unique cDNA reads for two donors, one aged 18 to 30 and the other aged 80 or older. Summary of the overall study and its limitations: Estimates of total diversity based on one million sequenced T cells were considered lower bounds and underestimates. Observed TCR beta diversity correlated strongly with the percentage of naive T cells measured by flow cytometry. The long-lived group showed more naive CD4+ T cells, fewer expanded clones and increased TCR diversity than the aged group, suggesting age selection. Because profiling used bulk unsorted PBMCs, naive and antigen-experienced compartments could not be compared conclusively. As age increased, observed TCR beta diversity per million T cells dropped in a roughly linear way, and a significant reduction was already evident by age 40. Donor CMV infection status was unknown, potentially confounding age-related changes in expanded clonotypes.

The donors were roughly 39 Caucasian individuals from Russia, aged 6 to 90 years, who were systemically healthy. Each donor gave ten milliliters of peripheral blood, collected into EDTA-treated Vacutainer tubes. Ficoll-Paque density-gradient centrifugation was used to isolate PBMCs, with at least 7 million per sample. Total RNA was extracted from PBMCs with Trizol reagent, with at least 5.5 micrograms obtained per sample. Naive CD45RAhigh/CD27high T cell percentages were measured by flow cytometry on a PBMC aliquot from every donor. Library preparation employed 5' RACE. The sample was run on an Illumina HiSeq 2500. A second roughly 6 to 11 cycle PCR used a sample-barcoded 5' primer and a J-beta primer mix. A template-switch 5' adaptor carrying 12 random nucleotides introduced a unique molecular identifier onto each TCR beta cDNA molecule. Each sample yielded at least 3 million CDR3-containing paired-end reads. First-strand cDNA was synthesized from all RNA with the Mint cDNA synthesis kit, primed by a TRBC-specific oligonucleotide. All cDNA was treated with uracil-DNA glycosylase and then went through a first 18-cycle PCR with the universal primers M1SS and BC2_uni_R. The authors' pipeline ran thus. For normalization, 1 million high-quality reads were randomly selected from each sample, with every read carrying a distinct molecular identifier. Reads sharing molecular identifiers were discarded rather than binned into consensus sequences. MiTCR, with a Q25 quality threshold and the strictest error-elimination algorithm, was used for CDR3 identification, clonotype clustering and error correction. Lower-bound total TCR beta diversity was estimated with a nonparametric unseen species model using Euler transformation. TCRdb trimmed public reads at Q25 via fastp, called clones via MiXCR and kept in-frame beta chains. Each CDR3 protein appears once, grouped with its most common genes and DNA. These V and J calls are TCRdb output, not the study's own analysis. This sample has around 800,000 distinct CDR3 sequences in its table, and around two fifths of those were observed once. The leading ten clones occupy roughly 19% of the sample.

The germline V gene specifies ENHRY as CDR1 and SYGVKD as CDR2. The CDR3 numbers 14 residues from cysteine through phenylalanine. The sequence is cut down to CDR3 DNA, 42 bases in frame from base 1. The V end gives up 6 bases and the J end 4 bases, leaving 3 bases in the junction not matched to a gene. The specimen sequenced was blood. Rearrangement joined TRBV10-3 to TRBJ2-5; 12 of the junction bases match TRBD2. The TCR sequence derives from a man aged 55-75 years in good health. The CDR3: CAIRSTSGGETQYF. The nucleotide sequence reads as follows: TGTGCCATCAGGTCGACTAGCGGGGGAGAGACCCAGTACTTC.